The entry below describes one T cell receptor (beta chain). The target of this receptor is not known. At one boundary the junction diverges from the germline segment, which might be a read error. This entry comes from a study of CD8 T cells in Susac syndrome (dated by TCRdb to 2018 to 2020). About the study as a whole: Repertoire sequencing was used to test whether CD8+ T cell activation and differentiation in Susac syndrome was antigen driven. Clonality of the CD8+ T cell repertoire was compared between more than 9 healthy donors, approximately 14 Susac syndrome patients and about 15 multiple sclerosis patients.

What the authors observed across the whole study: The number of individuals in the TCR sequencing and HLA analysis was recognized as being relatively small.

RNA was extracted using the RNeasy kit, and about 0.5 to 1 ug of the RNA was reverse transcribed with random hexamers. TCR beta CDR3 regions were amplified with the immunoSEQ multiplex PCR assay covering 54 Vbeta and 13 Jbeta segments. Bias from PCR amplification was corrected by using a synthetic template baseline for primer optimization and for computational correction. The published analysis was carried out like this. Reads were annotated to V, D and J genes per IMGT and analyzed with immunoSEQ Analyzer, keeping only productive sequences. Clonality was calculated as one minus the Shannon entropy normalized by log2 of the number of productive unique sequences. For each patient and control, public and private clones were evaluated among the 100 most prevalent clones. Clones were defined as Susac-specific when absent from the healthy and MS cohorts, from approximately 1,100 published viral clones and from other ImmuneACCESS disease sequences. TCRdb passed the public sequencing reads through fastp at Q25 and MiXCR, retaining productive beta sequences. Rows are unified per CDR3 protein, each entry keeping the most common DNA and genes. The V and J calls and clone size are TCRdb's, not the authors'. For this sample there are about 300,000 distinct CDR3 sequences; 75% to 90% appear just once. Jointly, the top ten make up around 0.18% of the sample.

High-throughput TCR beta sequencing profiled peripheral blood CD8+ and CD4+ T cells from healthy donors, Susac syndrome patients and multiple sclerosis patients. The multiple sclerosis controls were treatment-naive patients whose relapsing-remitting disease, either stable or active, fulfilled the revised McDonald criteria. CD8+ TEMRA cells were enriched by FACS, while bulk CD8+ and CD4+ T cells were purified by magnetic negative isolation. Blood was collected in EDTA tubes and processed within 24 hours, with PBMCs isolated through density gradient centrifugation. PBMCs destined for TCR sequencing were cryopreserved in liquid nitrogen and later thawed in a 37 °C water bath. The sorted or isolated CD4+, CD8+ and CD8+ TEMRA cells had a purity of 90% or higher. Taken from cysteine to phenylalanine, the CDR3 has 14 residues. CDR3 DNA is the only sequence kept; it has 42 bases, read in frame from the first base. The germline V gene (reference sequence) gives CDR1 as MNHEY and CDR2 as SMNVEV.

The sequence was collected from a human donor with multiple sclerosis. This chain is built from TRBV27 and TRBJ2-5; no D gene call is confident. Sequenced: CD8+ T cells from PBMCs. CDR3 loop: CASSSMGGVETQYF. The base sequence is TGTGCCAGCAGTTCGATGGGTGGTGTAGAGACACAGTACTTC.